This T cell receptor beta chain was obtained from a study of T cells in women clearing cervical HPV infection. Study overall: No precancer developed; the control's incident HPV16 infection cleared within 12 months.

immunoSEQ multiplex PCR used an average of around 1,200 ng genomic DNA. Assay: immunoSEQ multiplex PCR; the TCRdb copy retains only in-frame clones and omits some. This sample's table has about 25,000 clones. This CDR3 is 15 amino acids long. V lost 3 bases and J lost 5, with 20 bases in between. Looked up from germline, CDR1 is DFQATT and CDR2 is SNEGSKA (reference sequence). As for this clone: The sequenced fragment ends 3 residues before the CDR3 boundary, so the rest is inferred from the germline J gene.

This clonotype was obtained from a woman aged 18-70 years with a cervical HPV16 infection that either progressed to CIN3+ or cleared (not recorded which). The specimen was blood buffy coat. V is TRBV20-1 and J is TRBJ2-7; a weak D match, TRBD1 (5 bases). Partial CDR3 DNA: TGCAGTGCTAGTCTTCTAGGCCAGGGTGACGACGAG. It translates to CSASLLGQGDDE. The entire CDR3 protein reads CSASLLGQGDDEQYF.